The 19 T cell receptor beta chains reported below all come from one sample, sequenced in a study of tumor-infiltrating lymphocytes in primary liver carcinoma. Total RNA (approximately 500 ng) served as template for TCR beta cDNA synthesis primed by a constant-region primer. Sequencing libraries for TCR beta derived from three nested multiplex PCR rounds that used slightly modified ARM-PCR. Use of TRBV1-TRBV30 forward primers with a C-beta reverse primer characterized the first two PCR rounds, which lasted 10 cycles each. TCRdb reanalysed the multiplex PCR reads using MiXCR and keeps one entry per CDR3 protein. The top ten hold approximately 14% of the sample, which has about 78,000 distinct CDR3 sequences, 71% seen once. Unsorted bulk tissue of about 20-32 mg yielded co-extracted RNA and DNA. Sequencing used liver tumor tissue from sampling region 4. The subset: tumor region T4, right-lateral pole. The receptors originated from a woman between 55 and 75 years old with primary liver carcinoma and hepatitis B virus infection.

Notes on this clonotype: At one end the junction does not follow the germline gene, possibly because of a read error. J is TRBJ1-1 and V is TRBV6-5; TRBD1 agrees at 8 bases. This CDR3 has 15 amino acids. Germline-derived CDR1 and CDR2 are MNHEY and SVGAGI. CDR3 in DNA: TGTGCCAGCAGGCCCAGGGGGCAGAAGAAGACTGAAGCTTCCTTT. It encodes CASRPRGQKKTEASF.

About this clonotype: The CDR3 ends on some other residue instead of the conserved phenylalanine or tryptophan, so this is likely a read error. This sequence joins TRBV2 and TRBJ2-5; 9 bases align to TRBD2. This CDR3 is built from 17 residues. Trimming removed 6 bases from V and 5 bases from J; junction bases left unmatched: 16. The germline V gene encodes CDR1 SNHLY and CDR2 FYNNEI. The CDR3 spells CASSNPGPAGGGETQYS. CDR3 coding DNA: TGTGCCAGCAGCAACCCGGGACCAGCGGGAGGCGGGGAGACCCAGTACTCC.

Comments on this clonotype: A read error may account for a junction end that differs from germline. The V and J genes are TRBV5-6 and TRBJ2-1; 8 nucleotides agree with TRBD2. Germline V lookup: CDR1 SGHDT, CDR2 YYEEEE. This CDR3 spans 17 amino acids. The CDR3 is CVSSPRGGASVLNEQSF. The CDR3 region has the DNA TGTGTCAGCAGCCCCCGGGGGGGGGCATCTGTTCTCAATGAGCAGTCCTTC.

In regard to this clonotype: The junction departs from germline at one end; a sequencing error may be responsible. V gene TRBV10-3 combines with J gene TRBJ2-2, with D perhaps TRBD2 (5 bases). The CDR3 runs 15 residues. Germline V gene sequence: CDR1 ENHRY, CDR2 SYGVKD. CDR3 sequence: CAISDGSGGIGELFF. DNA of the CDR3: TGTGCCATCAGTGACGGCTCAGGAGGCATCGGGGAGCTGTTCTTT.

The V gene is TRBV5-1, the J gene TRBJ2-3; D is perhaps TRBD2 (5 bases). Trimming stripped 3 bases from V and 2 bases from J, with 16 bases between. CDR3 size: 16 residues. Germline CDR1 SGHRS, CDR2 YFSETQ. The CDR3 is CASSSRISGITDTQYF. In nucleotides, the CDR3 is TGCGCCAGCAGCTCCCGGATCAGCGGCATCACAGATACGCAGTATTTT. Using reference TRBV5-1 and TRBJ2-3 for the parts outside the CDR3, the full variable domain is KAGVTQTPRYLIKTRGQQVTLSCSPISGHRSVSWYQQTPGQGLQFLFEYFSETQRNKGNFPGRFSGRQFSNSRSEMNVSTLELGDSALYLCASSSRISGITDTQYFGPGTRLTVL.

In its sample, this clonotype was seen once. The CDR3, as DNA: TGTGCCAGCAGACCCTGGGGACAGGGGACGAATATGAGCAATCAGCCCCAGCATTTT. Protein product: CASRPWGQGTNMSNQPQHF. The chain recombines TRBV6-5 with TRBJ1-5; 10 bases line up with TRBD1. The CDR3 totals 19 residues. Germline V gene lookup returns CDR1 MNHEY and CDR2 SVGAGI. The V and J ends lost 6 bases and 1 base, in that order; junction bases with no gene match: 15.

The chain recombines TRBV12-3 or TRBV12-4 with TRBJ2-2; D remains ambiguous. The CDR3 extends over 15 amino acids. V lost 4 bases, J lost 4 bases, and 13 bases lay in between. The CDR3 spells CASSSGVTVTGELFF. CDR3 coding DNA: TGTGCCAGCAGTTCTGGAGTAACGGTCACCGGGGAGCTGTTTTTT.

This clonotype counts as medium-sized. The gene calls are TRBV4-2 and TRBJ2-1, with TRBD1 matching over 7 bases. Germline CDR1 LGHNA, CDR2 YNFKEQ. Trimming took 0 bases from V and 15 from J; bases not matched to a gene: 11. This CDR3 has 14 residues. CDR3 in DNA: TGTGCCAGCAGCCAAGATAGGGGAGACAGGGTCACGTTCTTC. Translation gives CASSQDRGDRVTFF.

This sequence joins TRBV5-1 and TRBJ2-5, with D maybe TRBD2 (5 bases). The germline gives CDR1 SGHRS, CDR2 YFSETQ. This CDR3 region has 14 residues. The V and J ends lost 0 bases and 9 bases respectively, with 15 bases between them. For the CDR3, the DNA is TGCGCCAGCAGCTTGGACGGCGGGCAGAGGTCCCAGTACTTC. This codes for CASSLDGGQRSQYF.

To note about this clonotype: One end of the junction fails to match germline, which may point to a read error. The J gene is TRBJ1-1, the V gene TRBV18; 7 bases fit TRBD1. The CDR3 runs to 14 residues. Germline V lookup: CDR1 KGHSH, CDR2 LQKENI. CDR3 DNA sequence: TGTGCCAGCTCACCCCGGGACAGAAACACTGAAGCTATCTTT. Translated: CASSPRDRNTEAIF.

This clonotype showed up just a few times. This sequence joins TRBV20-1 and TRBJ2-2; D is possibly TRBD2 (7 bases). The germline V gene encodes CDR1 DFQATT and CDR2 SNEGSKA (reference sequence). The CDR3 covers 17 residues. V gave up 0 bases and J gave up 4 bases, with 18 bases separating them. This CDR3 reads CSARDQGLAVGTGELFF. The CDR3 DNA sequence: TGCAGTGCTAGAGATCAGGGGCTAGCGGTCGGCACCGGGGAGCTGTTTTTT.

There are many counts of this clonotype. This chain joins TRBV4-1 and TRBJ1-4; no reliable D call. Germline V CDR1 and CDR2: MGHRA, YSYEKL. The V and J ends lost 2 bases and 7 bases respectively, with 17 bases between them. The CDR3 is 16 amino acids. CDR3 amino acids: CASSQNPSRLTEKLFF. CDR3 nucleotide sequence: TGCGCCAGCAGCCAAAATCCGAGCCGTTTAACTGAAAAACTGTTTTTT.

This clonotype showed up just once. The junction differs from germline at one of its ends, possibly a read error. The chain has TRBV28 and TRBJ2-1; D is possibly TRBD1 or TRBD2 (5 bases each). This CDR3 is 14 amino acids long. CDR1 and CDR2 from the germline V gene are MDHEN and SYDVKM. CDR3 sequence (DNA): TGTGCCAGCAGTCAGGGAGTGCAAGTGAATGAGCAGCTCTTC. Translating gives CASSQGVQVNEQLF.

This clonotype occurred many times. The gene calls are TRBV5-1 and TRBJ1-2; tentatively, D is TRBD1 (6 bases). Germline V CDR1 and CDR2: SGHRS, YFSETQ. The CDR3 covers 14 residues. The ends were cut back, 3 bases at V and 2 bases at J, with 11 bases in the middle. In nucleotides, the CDR3 is TGCGCCAGCAGCTCGGACAGCCAAAACTATGGCTACACCTTC. It encodes CASSSDSQNYGYTF.

This clonotype came up once. No conserved phenylalanine or tryptophan ends this CDR3, so it is likely a read error. The gene calls are TRBV28 and TRBJ2-2; no reliable D call. Looked up from germline, CDR1 is MDHEN and CDR2 is SYDVKM. CDR3 length: 13 residues. CDR3 in DNA: TGTGCCAGCATGTACACGAACATCGGGGAGCTGTTTTCT. It translates to CASMYTNIGELFS.

Notes on this clonotype: A junction end diverges from the germline sequence, so it may reflect a read error. The J gene is TRBJ2-3, the V gene TRBV6-4, with D maybe TRBD1 (5 bases). CDR1 is MRHNA and CDR2 is SNTAGT in the germline V gene. The CDR3 loop spans 13 amino acids. The CDR3 is CASSDSTEDMQYF. The CDR3 coding sequence is TGTGCCAGCAGTGACTCGACAGAAGATATGCAGTATTTT.

The chain joins TRBV4-1 to TRBJ1-1; D is perhaps TRBD1 (6 bases). The CDR3 is 14 residues long. Germline values: CDR1 MGHRA, CDR2 YSYEKL. Trimming took off 9 bases at V and 4 bases at J, with 18 bases between the two ends. DNA of the CDR3: TGCGCCAGTACAGGGCGTCGGAAGGGCACTGAAGCTTTCTTT. Its translation is CASTGRRKGTEAFF.

This clonotype has at least ten counts. The CDR3 loop is CASSLGWGNQPQHF. As DNA, the CDR3 is TGTGCCAGCAGTTTAGGGTGGGGGAATCAGCCCCAGCATTTT. The rearrangement joins TRBV28 to TRBJ1-5; TRBD1 is a possible D gene (5 bases). This CDR3 comprises 14 residues. CDR1 and CDR2 from the germline V gene are MDHEN and SYDVKM. Deletions cut 2 bases from V and 4 bases from J, with 9 bases between.

Concerning this clonotype itself: A read error may produce the germline difference seen at one junction end. V is TRBV4-2 and J is TRBJ2-5; no clear D gene. The CDR3 runs to 14 residues. Germline V gene lookup returns CDR1 LGHNA and CDR2 YNFKEQ. This chain's CDR3 is CDSSQGAIQETQYF. The CDR3 region has the DNA TGTGACAGCAGCCAAGGAGCGATCCAAGAGACCCAGTACTTT.